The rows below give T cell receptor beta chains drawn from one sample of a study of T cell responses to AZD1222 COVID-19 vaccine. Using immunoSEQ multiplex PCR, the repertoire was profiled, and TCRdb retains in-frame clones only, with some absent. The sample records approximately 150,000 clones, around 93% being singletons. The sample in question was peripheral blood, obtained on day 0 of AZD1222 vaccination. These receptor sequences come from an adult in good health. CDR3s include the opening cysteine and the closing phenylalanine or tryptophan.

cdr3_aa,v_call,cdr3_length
CASSLRETSEAFF,TRBV7-3,13
CASSYSTASNGLFF,TRBV6-5,14
CACATGLQTEQYF,TRBV30,13
CASSQDTGPYEQYF,TRBV4-3,14
CASTPPGNEVNEQFF,TRBV28,15
CASSRTSGRLGENEQFF,TRBV9,17
CAWSSTTQSQPQHF,TRBV30,14
CASSFGSVGDYGYTF,TRBV28,15
CASSPTGGRDYGYTF,TRBV3-1/TRBV3-2,15
CSVDLGAEKLFF,TRBV29-1,12
CASRGDTSFEAFF,TRBV6-5,13
CASSYSGTGGAYEQYF,TRBV6-5,16
CASSLYAGTYEQYF,TRBV7-9,14
CASSPRVGHEKLFF,TRBV6-5,14
CASSQGDRGRGENIQYF,TRBV4-3,17
CASSIGGRAEAFF,TRBV19,13
CASSQDAGILYNEQFF,TRBV3-1/TRBV3-2,16
CASSQVFVTDTQYF,TRBV4-1,14
CASSLTDFPNTIYF,TRBV5-5,14
CASSQEGFGYTF,TRBV4-1,12
CASSGPGLEQETQYF,TRBV7-9,15
CASSLPGLRQPQHF,TRBV11-2,14
CASRPRKGTYEQYF,TRBV28,14
CASSPRRAADNEQFF,TRBV7-2,15
CASSGGRGTYEQYF,TRBV25-1,14
CASSQEHRRRAYEQYF,TRBV4-2,16
CASSKAGTQVRDGYTF,TRBV21-1,16
CASNEKGLRDQPQHF,TRBV2,15
CASTPGDGYYEQYF,TRBV27,14
CASSSPGTQYF,TRBV12-3/TRBV12-4,11
CASSPGTGENEQYF,TRBV19,14
CASSTTDRPYEQYF,TRBV5-5,14
CATSTRGVATNEKLFF,TRBV15,16
CASSGEGNTIYF,TRBV2,12
CAIRGSGSTDTQYF,TRBV10-3,14
CASPYTGRGQTDTQYF,TRBV27,16
CATSRERGGRDTQYF,TRBV15,15
CASIEGPRTIGTYEQYF,TRBV28,17
CASSVVGRRQETQYF,TRBV9,15
CASGFWGQDTGELFF,TRBV12-5,15
CAAETGPYEQYF,TRBV6-5,12
CASSSGPPWQETQYF,TRBV11-3,15
CASSTGTSPDTQYF,TRBV7-3,14
CSAARGGYEQYF,TRBV29-1,12
CATSSPGQGVTEAFF,TRBV15,15
CASSFRRNTEAFF,TRBV7-2,13
CASSLGFGGSVNNEQFF,TRBV5-1,17
CASSQDSLGTAEQYF,TRBV3-1/TRBV3-2,15
CASSESLPRGEKVREQYF,TRBV10-1,18
CASAGRYTEAFF,TRBV19,12
CASSLRPLAGDSTGELFF,TRBV7-2,18
CASSLPTGSEQFF,TRBV11-2,13
CASSEYAGGYEQYF,TRBV6-1,14
CASSITGIPSTDTQYF,TRBV28,16